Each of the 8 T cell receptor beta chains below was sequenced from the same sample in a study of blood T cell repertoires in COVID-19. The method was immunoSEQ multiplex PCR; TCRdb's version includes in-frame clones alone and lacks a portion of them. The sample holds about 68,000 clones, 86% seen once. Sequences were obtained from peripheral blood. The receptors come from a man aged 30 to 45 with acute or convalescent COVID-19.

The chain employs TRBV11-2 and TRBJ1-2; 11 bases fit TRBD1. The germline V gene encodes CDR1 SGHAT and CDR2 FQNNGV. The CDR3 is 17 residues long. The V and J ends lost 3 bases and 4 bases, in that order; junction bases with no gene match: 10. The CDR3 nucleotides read TGTGCCAGCAGCTTCCCTGGGACAGGGGGTTCCGGCTATGGCTACACCTTC. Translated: CASSFPGTGGSGYGYTF.

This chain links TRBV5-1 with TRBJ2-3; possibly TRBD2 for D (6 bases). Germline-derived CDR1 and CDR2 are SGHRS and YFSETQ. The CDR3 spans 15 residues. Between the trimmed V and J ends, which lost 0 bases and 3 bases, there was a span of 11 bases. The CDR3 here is CASSLDHGRTDTQYF. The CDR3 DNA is TGCGCCAGCAGCTTGGATCACGGGAGAACAGATACGCAGTATTTT.

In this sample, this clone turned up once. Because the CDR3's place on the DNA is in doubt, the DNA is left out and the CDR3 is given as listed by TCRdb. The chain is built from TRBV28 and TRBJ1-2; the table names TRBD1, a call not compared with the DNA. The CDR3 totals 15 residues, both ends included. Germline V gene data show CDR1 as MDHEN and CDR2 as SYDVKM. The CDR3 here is CASSSSTGFNYGYTF.

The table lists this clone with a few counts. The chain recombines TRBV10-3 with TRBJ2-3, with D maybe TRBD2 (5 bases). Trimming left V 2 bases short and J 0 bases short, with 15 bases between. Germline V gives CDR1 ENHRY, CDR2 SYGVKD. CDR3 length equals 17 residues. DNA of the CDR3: TGTGCCATCAGTGAGCCCGAGGGCAGAACTAGCACAGATACGCAGTATTTT. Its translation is CAISEPEGRTSTDTQYF.

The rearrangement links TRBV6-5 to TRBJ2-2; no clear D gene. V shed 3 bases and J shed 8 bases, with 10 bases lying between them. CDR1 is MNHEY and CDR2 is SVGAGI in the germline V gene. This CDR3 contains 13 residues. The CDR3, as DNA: TGTGCCAGCAGTTATCCCAGTGCAGGGGAGCTGTTTTTT. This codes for CASSYPSAGELFF.

CDR3 bases: TGCGCCAGCAGCTTGGCAGGGGAGCGCAATCAGCCCCAGCATTTT. Its translation: CASSLAGERNQPQHF. The chain joins TRBV5-1 to TRBJ1-5; tentative D call: TRBD1 (6 bases). This CDR3 is built from 15 residues. Germline CDR1 is SGHRS and CDR2 is YFSETQ. V was shortened by 0 bases and J by 2 bases, with 9 bases between the two germline ends. Using reference TRBV5-1 and TRBJ1-5 for the parts outside the CDR3, the full variable domain is KAGVTQTPRYLIKTRGQQVTLSCSPISGHRSVSWYQQTPGQGLQFLFEYFSETQRNKGNFPGRFSGRQFSNSRSEMNVSTLELGDSALYLCASSLAGERNQPQHFGDGTRLSIL.

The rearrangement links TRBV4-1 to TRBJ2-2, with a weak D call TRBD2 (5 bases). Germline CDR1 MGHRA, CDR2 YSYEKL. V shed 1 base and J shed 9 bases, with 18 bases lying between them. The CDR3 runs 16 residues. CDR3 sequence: CASSQGADYGSRELFF. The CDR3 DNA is TGCGCCAGCAGCCAAGGGGCCGACTACGGTAGCAGGGAGCTGTTTTTT.

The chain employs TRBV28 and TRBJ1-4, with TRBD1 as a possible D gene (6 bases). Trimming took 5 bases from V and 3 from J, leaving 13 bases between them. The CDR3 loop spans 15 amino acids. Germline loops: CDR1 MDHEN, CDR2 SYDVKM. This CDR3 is CASSPGTLANEKLFF. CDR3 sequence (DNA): TGTGCCAGCAGTCCGGGGACATTGGCTAATGAAAAACTGTTTTTT. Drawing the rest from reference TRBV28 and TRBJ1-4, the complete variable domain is DVKVTQSSRYLVKRTGEKVFLECVQDMDHENMFWYRQDPGLGLRLIYFSYDVKMKEKGDIPEGYSVSREKKERFSLILESASTNQTSMYLCASSPGTLANEKLFFGSGTQLSVL.